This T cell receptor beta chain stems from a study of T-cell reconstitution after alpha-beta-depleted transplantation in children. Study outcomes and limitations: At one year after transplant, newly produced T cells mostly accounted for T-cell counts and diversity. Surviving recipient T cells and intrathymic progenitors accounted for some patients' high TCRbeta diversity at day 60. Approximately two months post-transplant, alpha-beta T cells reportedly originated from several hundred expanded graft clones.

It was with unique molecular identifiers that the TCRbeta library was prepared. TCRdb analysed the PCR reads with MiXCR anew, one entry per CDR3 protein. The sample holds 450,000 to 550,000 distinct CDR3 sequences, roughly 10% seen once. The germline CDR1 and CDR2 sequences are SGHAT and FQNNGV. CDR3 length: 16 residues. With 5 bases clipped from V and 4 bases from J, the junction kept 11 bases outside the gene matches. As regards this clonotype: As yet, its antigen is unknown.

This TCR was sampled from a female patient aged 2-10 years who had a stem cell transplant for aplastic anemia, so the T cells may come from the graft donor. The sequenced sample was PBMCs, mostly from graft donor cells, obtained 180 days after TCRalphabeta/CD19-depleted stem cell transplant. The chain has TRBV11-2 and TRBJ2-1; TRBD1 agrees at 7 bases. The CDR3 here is CASSGRQGGYYNEQFF. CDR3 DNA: TGTGCCAGCAGCGGGCGACAGGGCGGCTATTACAATGAGCAGTTCTTC.